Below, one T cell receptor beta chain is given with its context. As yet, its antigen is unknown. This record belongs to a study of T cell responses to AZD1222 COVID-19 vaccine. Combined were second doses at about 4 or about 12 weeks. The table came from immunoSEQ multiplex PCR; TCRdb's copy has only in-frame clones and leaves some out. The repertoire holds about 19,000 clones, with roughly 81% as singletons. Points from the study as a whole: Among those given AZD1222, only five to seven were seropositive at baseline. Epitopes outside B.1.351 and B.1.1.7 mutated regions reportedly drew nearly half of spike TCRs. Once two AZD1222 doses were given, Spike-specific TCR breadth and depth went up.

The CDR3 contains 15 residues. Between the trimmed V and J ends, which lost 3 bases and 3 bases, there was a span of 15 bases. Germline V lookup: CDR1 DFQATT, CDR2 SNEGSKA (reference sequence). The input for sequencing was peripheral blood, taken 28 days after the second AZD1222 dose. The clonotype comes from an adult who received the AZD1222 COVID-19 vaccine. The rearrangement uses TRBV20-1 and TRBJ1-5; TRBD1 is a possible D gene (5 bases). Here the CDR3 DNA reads TGCAGTGCTAGTCGTATTGACAGCTACAATCAGCCCCAGCATTTT. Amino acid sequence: CSASRIDSYNQPQHF.